This entry lists 25 T cell receptor beta chains sequenced from one sample in a study of radiation and T cells in renal cell carcinoma. As for time point: blood 2 weeks post-SBRT. Treatment of the sample: 15 Gy SBRT to primary tumor, nephrectomy 4 weeks later. Measured with immunoSEQ multiplex PCR; TCRdb has only the in-frame clones, and not every one. In the table there are 150,000 to 180,000 clones, 80% to 90% of which are singletons. The sequencing here drew on blood, taken from a patient whose treatment included radiotherapy and nephrectomy. These receptors originate from a woman between 50 and 59 years old with renal cell carcinoma.

The chain is built from TRBV5-8 and TRBJ1-5; TRBD1 matches 10 bases. The CDR3 contains 15 residues. V dropped 2 bases and J dropped 5; count of bases not matched to a gene: 4. CDR1 and CDR2 from the germline V gene are SGHTS and YDEGEE. The CDR3 sequence is CASSFVGTGDQPQHF. CDR3 bases: TGTGCCAGCAGCTTTGTAGGGACAGGGGATCAGCCCCAGCATTTT.

Only one count was recorded for this clone. This chain joins TRBV6-6 and TRBJ2-2; D might be TRBD2 (5 bases). The CDR3 extends over 15 amino acids. Germline loops: CDR1 MNHNY, CDR2 SVGAGI (reference sequence). With 0 bases removed from V and 2 bases from J, the gap between germline ends came to 7 bases. CDR3 nucleotide sequence: TGTGCCAGCAGTTACTCCGGACTCAACACCGGGGAGCTGTTTTTT. This codes for CASSYSGLNTGELFF.

This chain links TRBV6-5 with TRBJ1-2; perhaps TRBD1 as D (5 bases). V was shortened by 8 bases and J by 6 bases, with 19 bases between the two germline ends. CDR3 length: 14 residues. The germline CDR1 and CDR2 sequences are MNHEY and SVGAGI. The CDR3 DNA sequence: TGTGCCAGCTCAGCGGGGAGACAGATTGATGGCTACACCTTC. It yields the protein CASSAGRQIDGYTF.

The chain links TRBV29-1 to TRBJ1-1; possible D gene TRBD1, 5 bases. V lost 3 bases, J lost 0 bases, and 8 bases lay in between. This CDR3 region has 13 residues. Germline lookup yields CDR1 SQVTM and CDR2 ANQGSEA. CDR3 loop: CSVDKGLNTEAFF. The CDR3 nucleotides are TGCAGCGTTGATAAGGGGTTGAACACTGAAGCTTTCTTT. The full variable domain, rest sourced from reference TRBV29-1 and TRBJ1-1, is SAVISQKPSRDICQRGTSLTIQCQVDSQVTMMFWYRQQPGQSLTLIATANQGSEATYESGFVIDKFPISRPNLTFSTLTVSNMSPEDSSIYLCSVDKGLNTEAFFGQGTRLTVV.

This clone has only a few counts. The chain uses TRBV29-1 and TRBJ1-1; a possible D gene is TRBD1 (6 bases). The CDR3 runs 13 residues. Per germline, CDR1 SQVTM and CDR2 ANQGSEA. V was trimmed by 4 bases and J by 5 bases, leaving 14 bases between them. CDR3 amino acids: CSVVGRGGTEAFF. CDR3 nucleotide sequence: TGCAGCGTTGTAGGCAGGGGAGGGACTGAAGCTTTCTTT.

Concerning this clone: The junction does not match germline at one end; this may be a read error. The J gene is TRBJ2-7, the V gene TRBV6-1; possible D gene TRBD2, 6 bases. Germline values: CDR1 MNHNS, CDR2 SASEGT. The CDR3 spans 12 residues. The CDR3 protein is CASSAGLGTPFF. DNA for the CDR3: TGTGCCAGCAGCGCGGGACTCGGGACCCCCTTCTTC.

This clone appeared once. The chain couples TRBV7-6 to TRBJ2-5; TRBD2 matches 16 bases. Per germline, CDR1 SGHVS and CDR2 FNYEAQ. The CDR3 has 18 residues. The V and J ends lost 4 bases and 5 bases, in that order; junction bases with no gene match: 10. DNA of the CDR3: TGTGCCAGCAGCTACCGCCCGGGACTAGCGGGGGGGCGGGAGACCCAGTACTTC. Residues: CASSYRPGLAGGRETQYF.

CDR3 DNA: TGCAGCGTTGAATTCGTTGGCACAGATAATGAAAAACTGTTTTTT. Translation: CSVEFVGTDNEKLFF. This chain connects TRBV29-1 to TRBJ1-4; D gene unclear. Germline assignment: CDR1 SQVTM and CDR2 ANQGSEA. The V end lost 2 bases, the J end lost 4 bases, and 14 bases lay between the germline ends. This CDR3 is 15 amino acids long.

The chain uses TRBV4-3 and TRBJ1-6; 8 bases are shared with TRBD1. The CDR3 runs to 18 residues. The germline CDR1 and CDR2 sequences are LGHNA and YSLEER. The junction had 8 bases not matched to a gene; V was cut back by 4 bases and J by 0 bases. The CDR3 loop reads CASSRGAGGSSYNSPLHF. The CDR3 DNA follows: TGCGCCAGCAGCCGAGGGGCAGGGGGCAGCTCCTATAATTCACCCCTCCACTTT.

V usage is TRBV11-1 and J usage is TRBJ2-2; D is undetermined. Trimming took 5 bases from V and 0 from J, leaving 7 bases between them. From germline, CDR1 is SGHAT and CDR2 FQDESV (reference sequence). There are 14 residues in the CDR3. This CDR3 is CASSQDPNTGELFF. The CDR3 bases are TGTGCCAGCAGCCAGGACCCGAACACCGGGGAGCTGTTTTTT. The whole variable domain, filled in from reference TRBV11-1 and TRBJ2-2, reads EAEVAQSPRYKITEKSQAVAFWCDPISGHATLYWYRQILGQGPELLVQFQDESVVDDSQLPKDRFSAERLKGVDSTLKIQPAELGDSAMYLCASSQDPNTGELFFGEGSRLTVL.

The chain recombines TRBV5-6 with TRBJ2-5, with 8 bases matching TRBD1. Germline CDR1 reads SGHDT; CDR2 reads YYEEEE. V trimming: 0 bases; J trimming: 5 bases; junction bases outside the gene matches: 3. This CDR3 has 14 residues. DNA of the CDR3: TGTGCCAGCAGCTTGGCCAGGGGGCTGGAGACCCAGTACTTC. Residues: CASSLARGLETQYF.

In its sample, this clone was seen a few times. The chain uses TRBV29-1 and TRBJ2-3; 9 bases map to TRBD1. This CDR3 is 15 amino acids long. The germline CDR1 and CDR2 sequences are SQVTM and ANQGSEA. The trim removed 1 base at V and 3 bases at J, leaving 5 bases unmatched. CDR3 region: CSVEGGTGNTDTQYF. CDR3 bases: TGCAGCGTTGAAGGCGGGACAGGGAATACAGATACGCAGTATTTT.

The J gene is TRBJ2-5, the V gene TRBV7-8; TRBD2 is a possible D gene (6 bases). Germline V gene data show CDR1 as SGHVS and CDR2 as FQNEAQ. CDR3 length: 16 residues. Trimming pared 5 bases from V and 4 bases from J, leaving 20 bases between. CDR3: CASSPMVASATETQYF. The CDR3 nucleotides read TGTGCCAGCAGCCCAATGGTCGCTAGCGCAACAGAGACCCAGTACTTC. Supplemented by reference TRBV7-8 and TRBJ2-5, the full variable domain reads GAGVSQSPRYKVAKRGQDVALRCDPISGHVSLFWYQQALGQGPEFLTYFQNEAQLDKSGLPSDRFFAERPEGSVSTLKIQRTQQEDSAVYLCASSPMVASATETQYFGPGTRLLVL.

The chain employs TRBV18 and TRBJ1-1; D not resolved. This CDR3 is built from 14 residues. The germline CDR1 and CDR2 sequences are KGHSH and LQKENI. V gave up 6 bases and J gave up 5 bases, with 16 bases separating them. The CDR3 loop is CASSPGELGTEAFF. The CDR3 DNA reads TGTGCCAGCTCGCCCGGTGAATTAGGTACTGAAGCTTTCTTT.

This clone has a handful of counts. The rearrangement links TRBV10-3 to TRBJ2-1; D possibly corresponds to TRBD1 (5 bases). The CDR3 loop spans 11 amino acids. V lost 7 bases and J 7 bases, leaving 8 bases between the germline ends. CDR1 and CDR2 (germline): ENHRY, SYGVKD. In nucleotides, the CDR3 is TGTGCCATCATGCAGGGAAATGAGCAGTTCTTC. This gives the protein CAIMQGNEQFF.

DNA for the CDR3: TGTGCCAGCAGTGAAAGGGAGGGTCGGGGTCAGCCCCAGCATTTT. This translates into CASSEREGRGQPQHF. The V and J genes are TRBV2 and TRBJ1-5, with D unclear. This CDR3 region has 15 residues. Germline-derived CDR1 and CDR2 are SNHLY and FYNNEI. The ends were cut back, 2 bases at V and 6 bases at J, with 14 bases in the middle.

V and J are TRBV4-2 and TRBJ1-3, with D possibly being TRBD1 (5 bases). Germline lookup yields CDR1 LGHNA and CDR2 YNFKEQ. The CDR3 contains 16 residues. V lost 0 bases, J lost 4 bases, and 13 bases lay in between. In DNA form, the CDR3 reads TGTGCCAGCAGCCAAGAGTACTTGGGGCAGGGAAACACCATATATTTT. It codes for CASSQEYLGQGNTIYF.

The rearrangement uses TRBV10-3 and TRBJ2-1; D call uncertain. Trimming left V 3 bases short and J 7 bases short, with 10 bases between. Germline V CDR1 and CDR2: ENHRY, SYGVKD. The CDR3 length is 13 residues. This CDR3 reads CAISELPANEQFF. The CDR3 region has the DNA TGTGCCATCAGTGAACTACCGGCGAATGAGCAGTTCTTC.

The rearrangement uses TRBV5-6 and TRBJ1-5; D unresolved. This CDR3 spans 15 amino acids. Per germline, CDR1 SGHDT and CDR2 YYEEEE. With 3 bases removed from V and 5 bases from J, the gap between germline ends came to 15 bases. The CDR3 is CASSSARRRDQPQHF. CDR3 coding DNA: TGTGCCAGCAGCTCCGCGCGGAGGCGGGATCAGCCCCAGCATTTT.

Note on this clone: Other nucleotide sequences from this sample produce the same CDR3. The chain recombines TRBV19 with TRBJ1-2; TRBD1 is a possible D gene (5 bases). The CDR3 sequence is 13 residues long. The germline V gene has CDR1 LNHDA and CDR2 SQIVND (reference sequence). Between the trimmed V and J ends, which lost 4 bases and 2 bases, there was a span of 8 bases. The CDR3 nucleotides are TGTGCCAGTAGTAACACAGGAAACTATGGCTACACCTTC. Translated: CASSNTGNYGYTF.

The chain links TRBV7-2 to TRBJ2-1; 10 bases fit TRBD1. The CDR3 length is 16 residues. V shed 5 bases, J shed 12 bases, and the junction held 16 bases outside the gene matches. In germline, CDR1 is SGHTA, CDR2 FQGNSA. For the CDR3, the DNA is TGTGCCAGCAGCCCAAGACCGGGACAGGGGATCGTTACGCAGTTCTTC. Amino acids: CASSPRPGQGIVTQFF.

The chain couples TRBV2 to TRBJ1-5; no clear D gene. The CDR3 has 14 residues. CDR1 and CDR2 from the germline V gene are SNHLY and FYNNEI. The V end was cut by 4 bases, the J end by 5 bases, with 12 bases between. The CDR3 nucleotides are TGTGCCAGCAGTGCATTCGGGGTGGATCAGCCCCAGCATTTT. It translates to CASSAFGVDQPQHF.

This rearrangement joins TRBV6-5 to TRBJ1-5; maybe TRBD1 (5 bases). Germline-derived CDR1 and CDR2 are MNHEY and SVGAGI. Trimming removed 6 bases from V and 7 bases from J, with 16 bases in between. This CDR3 comprises 14 residues. CDR3: CASRPQGWYQPQHF. CDR3 DNA: TGTGCCAGCAGACCTCAGGGTTGGTACCAGCCCCAGCATTTT.

The chain is built from TRBV29-1 and TRBJ2-7; 7 nucleotides align to TRBD1. V was clipped by 5 bases and J by 3 bases; unmatched bases: 7. The CDR3 contains 13 residues. Looked up from germline, CDR1 is SQVTM and CDR2 is ANQGSEA. In DNA, the CDR3 is TGCAGCGTTTTAGACAGGGCGGTCTACGAGCAGTACTTC. As protein: CSVLDRAVYEQYF.

J is TRBJ2-3 and V is TRBV5-1; 7 bases match TRBD2. Germline CDR1 is SGHRS and CDR2 is YFSETQ. The CDR3 consists of 15 residues. J gave up 2 bases and V 4 bases, and 7 bases lay outside the gene matches. The CDR3 loop reads CASSRSGVDTDTQYF. CDR3 DNA sequence: TGCGCCAGCAGCAGAAGCGGGGTTGACACAGATACGCAGTATTTT.